The T cell receptor (beta chain) under discussion was sequenced for a study of blood T cell repertoires in COVID-19. Study details: Samples came from the United States, Italy and Spain, spanning acute and convalescent COVID-19. PBMCs, B-cell-depleted T cells, or T cells provided the cDNA or gDNA that made up the material.

This clone came up once. Each participant's cohort was designated according to participant-reported clinical history. Either two negative PCRs, clearance, or symptom resolution qualified Cohort 3 donors as recovered. Per the germline V gene, CDR1 is LGHNA and CDR2 is YNFKEQ. CDR3 length: 18 amino acids. Trimming took off 0 bases at V and 0 bases at J, with 18 bases between the two ends. The data were produced by immunoSEQ multiplex PCR, yet TCRdb's version contains in-frame clones alone and is incomplete. Of over 200,000 clones listed, under 85% are singletons. The V call is TRBV4-2, the J call TRBJ2-7, with a tentative D call TRBD2 (5 bases). The receptor was isolated from a man aged 60 to 75 who had recovered from COVID-19. The sample was PBMCs or T cells enriched from blood (not recorded which). The CDR3 nucleotides read TGTGCCAGCAGCCAAGATCTTGGACTGCTAAGAAGCTCCTACGAGCAGTACTTC. Protein product: CASSQDLGLLRSSYEQYF.